Listed below are T cell receptor beta chains from one sample, sequenced in a study of blood T cell repertoires in COVID-19. The protocol was immunoSEQ multiplex PCR, while the TCRdb copy is restricted to in-frame clones and leaves out a portion. Of 310,000 or so clones in the sample, around 90% were seen once. The sequencing sample was made of PBMCs or T cells enriched from blood (not recorded which). These TCRs come from a woman between 18 and 29 years old who had recovered from COVID-19. Each CDR3 is given with its conserved first and last residue. The D gene is left open where the match is weak. The size field is filled for only some rows; it gives once, few, many or a size class.

j_call,v_call,clone_size,cdr3_length,d_call,cdr3_nt,cdr3_aa
TRBJ2-3,TRBV29-1,NA,15,NA,TGCAGCCTGAAGGAACAGGGAAGGAGGTGGGATACGCAGTATTTT,CSLKEQGRRWDTQYF
TRBJ2-7,TRBV5-8,NA,16,NA,TGTGCCAGCAGCTGGTCAGGGGCGGTCCGGTATTACGAGCAGTACTTC,CASSWSGAVRYYEQYF
TRBJ1-1,TRBV18,NA,15,NA,TGTGCCAGCTCACCACCCTCGGCGGGGAACACTGAAGCTTTCTTT,CASSPPSAGNTEAFF
TRBJ2-2,TRBV4-1,few,18,TRBD2,TGCGCCAGCAGCCAAGATCTTGGGGCGGGAGGTTCCACCGGGGAGCTGTTTTTT,CASSQDLGAGGSTGELFF
TRBJ2-7,TRBV28,few,13,TRBD2,TGTGCCAGCAGTTTTCTTGCGGGAGCCGAGCAGTACTTC,CASSFLAGAEQYF
TRBJ1-1,TRBV7-8,NA,16,TRBD1,TGTGCCAGCAGTCCGGACAGGGTTCAAGGATTCACTGAAGCTTTCTTT,CASSPDRVQGFTEAFF
TRBJ1-1,TRBV7-3,NA,13,NA,TGTGCCAGCAGCGTAGGGAGTTACACTGAAGCTTTCTTT,CASSVGSYTEAFF
TRBJ2-1,TRBV5-1,NA,18,TRBD2,TGCGCCAGCAGCTCAGGAGGACTAGCGGGATTGTACTACAATGAGCAGTTCTTC,CASSSGGLAGLYYNEQFF
TRBJ1-2,TRBV28,NA,13,NA,TGTGCCAGCGGGTCGACAGTAGAGTATGGCTACACCTTC,CASGSTVEYGYTF
TRBJ2-7,TRBV7-3,NA,14,TRBD1,TGTGCCAGCAGCTCCCAGGGACAGGGACACGAGCAGTACTTC,CASSSQGQGHEQYF
TRBJ1-1,TRBV7-9,NA,15,TRBD1,TGTGCCAGCAGCGGGACAGGGGTGACGAACACTGAAGCTTTCTTT,CASSGTGVTNTEAFF
TRBJ1-2,TRBV9,NA,14,NA,TGTGCCAGCAGCGTAGCGGGGGTGTTAAGTGGCTACACCTTC,CASSVAGVLSGYTF
TRBJ1-3,TRBV28,NA,15,NA,TGTGCCAGCAGCGAGCCAGGGGAGCGCGGAAACACCATATATTTT,CASSEPGERGNTIYF
TRBJ1-1,TRBV27,NA,14,NA,TGTGCCAGCAGTTTAGGACAAAGGAACACTGAAGCTTTCTTT,CASSLGQRNTEAFF
TRBJ1-5,TRBV29-1,few,13,NA,TGCAGCGTTGGAGGCAGCATTAATCAGCCCCAGCATTTT,CSVGGSINQPQHF
TRBJ1-5,TRBV24-1,NA,14,NA,TGTGCCACCCAAGACAGACGAAACAATCAGCCCCAGCATTTT,CATQDRRNNQPQHF
TRBJ1-3,TRBV7-2,NA,18,TRBD1,TGTGCCAGCAGCCCTACTAACCCAGGACAGGTCTCTGGAAACACCATATATTTT,CASSPTNPGQVSGNTIYF
TRBJ2-1,TRBV4-2,NA,18,TRBD2,TGTGCCAGCAGCCAAGAGGCCGCGGCTAGCGGGAGCAACAATGAGCAGTTCTTC,CASSQEAAASGSNNEQFF
TRBJ2-7,TRBV11-2,NA,15,TRBD1,TGTGCCAGCAGCTTTAACAGGGGCCCCCTAGGCGAGCAGTACTTC,CASSFNRGPLGEQYF
TRBJ2-7,TRBV13,NA,13,NA,TGTGCCAGCAGCTTCAGTGGCACCAACGAGCAGTACTTC,CASSFSGTNEQYF
TRBJ1-5,TRBV4-3,once,13,NA,TGCGCCAGCAGCCAAGATCGGAATCAGCCCCAGCATTTT,CASSQDRNQPQHF
TRBJ1-2,TRBV19,NA,12,TRBD1,TGTGCCAGTAGCCCAACAGGGGATGGCTACACCTTC,CASSPTGDGYTF
TRBJ1-1,TRBV5-1,NA,15,TRBD1,TGCGCCAGCAGCTTCAACAGGGGATTGAACACTGAAGCTTTCTTT,CASSFNRGLNTEAFF
TRBJ1-2,TRBV6-5,once,13,NA,TGTGCCAGCAGAACGGGAGTGTACCATGGCTACACCTTC,CASRTGVYHGYTF
TRBJ2-4,TRBV27,NA,13,TRBD2,TGTGCCAGCAGCGTTGACCGCGCGGGGAGGGAGTACTTC,CASSVDRAGREYF
TRBJ2-1,TRBV15,NA,19,TRBD2,TGTGCCACCCTAGGACTAGCGGGAGGGCCTTTGAGCTCCTACAATGAGCAGTTCTTC,CATLGLAGGPLSSYNEQFF